These 22 T cell receptor beta chains were sequenced from one sample in a study of T cell responses to AZD1222 COVID-19 vaccine. The protocol was immunoSEQ multiplex PCR, while the TCRdb copy is restricted to in-frame clones and leaves out a portion. The data hold roughly 180,000 clones, with roughly 91% observed a single time. The sample here was peripheral blood, taken 28 days after the second AZD1222 dose. The receptors originated from an adult who received the AZD1222 COVID-19 vaccine.

This chain uses TRBV2 with TRBJ2-7, with 11 bases that match TRBD2. J lost 5 bases, V lost 6 bases, and 9 bases had no gene match. Germline V CDR1 and CDR2: SNHLY, FYNNEI. CDR3 size: 15 residues. CDR3 coding DNA: TGTGCCAGCAGCGCTAATCCGACTAGCGGGGACGAGCAGTACTTC. Protein: CASSANPTSGDEQYF. Looking up the rest from reference TRBV2 and TRBJ2-7 gives the full variable domain: EPEVTQTPSHQVTQMGQEVILRCVPISNHLYFYWYRQILGQKVEFLVSFYNNEISEKSEIFDDQFSVERPDGSNFTLKIRSTKLEDSAMYFCASSANPTSGDEQYFGPGTRLTVT.

The chain has TRBV6-1 and TRBJ2-3; 10 nucleotides line up with TRBD1. The CDR3 runs 16 residues. Germline assignment: CDR1 MNHNS and CDR2 SASEGT. The V gene end was trimmed by 2 bases and the J gene end by 1 base; junction bases not matched to a gene: 3. CDR3 region: CASSEFGTGGTDTQYF. In DNA form, the CDR3 reads TGTGCCAGCAGTGAATTCGGGACAGGGGGCACAGATACGCAGTATTTT.

V gene TRBV3-1 (or the pseudogene TRBV3-2) combines with J gene TRBJ1-5; 7 bases are shared with TRBD1. V shed 1 base, J shed 1 base, and the junction held 4 bases outside the gene matches. The CDR3 spans 16 residues. Per the germline V gene, CDR1 is LGHDT and CDR2 is YNNKEL (reference sequence). The CDR3 DNA is TGTGCCAGCAGCCAAGGGGGCAGGGGGAGCAATCAGCCCCAGCATTTT. Protein: CASSQGGRGSNQPQHF.

V and J are TRBV15 and TRBJ2-5; 9 bases fit TRBD1. J lost 5 bases, V lost 1 base, and 5 bases had no gene match. The CDR3 loop spans 15 amino acids. CDR1 LNHNV and CDR2 YYDKDF come from the germline V gene (reference sequence). The CDR3 DNA is TGTGCCACCAGCAGAGCCGGACAGGGGAGGGAGACCCAGTACTTC. It specifies CATSRAGQGRETQYF.

The V gene is TRBV18, the J gene TRBJ2-1, with 7 bases that match TRBD2. CDR1 and CDR2 (germline): KGHSH, LQKENI. Trimming cost V 0 bases and J 2 bases; bases outside gene matches: 1. The CDR3 has 15 amino acids. As DNA, the CDR3 is TGTGCCAGCTCACCACCGAGCGGGGCCTACAATGAGCAGTTCTTC. Protein product: CASSPPSGAYNEQFF.

The chain links TRBV5-1 to TRBJ1-1; D unresolved. Germline CDR1 SGHRS, CDR2 YFSETQ. The V end was cut by 0 bases, the J end by 4 bases, with 19 bases between. The CDR3 covers 17 residues. The CDR3 region is CASSLGVYSSGSTEAFF. In DNA form, the CDR3 reads TGCGCCAGCAGCTTGGGCGTCTATAGCTCGGGCAGCACTGAAGCTTTCTTT.

The CDR3 DNA reads as TGTGCCAGCAGCTTAGTTAGCCTCGGGGTCAGCGGGAATAATCAGTACTTC. Its protein is CASSLVSLGVSGNNQYF. This sequence joins TRBV7-2 and TRBJ2-4; 7 bases map to TRBD2. Trimming at V came to 1 base and at J to 12 bases, leaving 18 bases not matched to a gene. Germline-derived CDR1 and CDR2 are SGHTA and FQGNSA. This CDR3 has 17 residues.

The genes are TRBV18 and TRBJ2-7; D might be TRBD2 (5 bases). The CDR3 is 14 residues long. CDR1 and CDR2 from the germline V gene are KGHSH and LQKENI. V lost 2 bases and J lost 2, with 10 bases in between. The CDR3 DNA reads TGTGCCAGCTCACCAAGGGAGCGGACCTACGAGCAGTACTTC. Amino acid sequence: CASSPRERTYEQYF.

This chain uses TRBV15 with TRBJ1-2; 7 positions agree with TRBD1. The CDR3 runs 15 residues. Germline CDR1 reads LNHNV; CDR2 reads YYDKDF (reference sequence). Germline trimming cut 5 bases from V and 0 bases from J; bases unmatched to any gene: 6. This CDR3 reads CATSPGTAANYGYTF. The DNA for the CDR3 is TGTGCCACCAGCCCGGGGACAGCGGCTAACTATGGCTACACCTTC.

The rearrangement uses TRBV9 and TRBJ2-1; D is tentatively TRBD1 or TRBD2 (7 bases each). V lost 0 bases, J lost 8 bases, and 15 bases lay in between. The length of the CDR3 is 15 residues. Germline CDR1 is SGDLS and CDR2 is YYNGEE. This CDR3 is CASSVEGGGRDEQFF. Written as DNA, the CDR3 is TGTGCCAGCAGCGTAGAGGGAGGGGGCAGGGATGAGCAGTTCTTC.

A single count supports this clone. Other nucleotide sequences in the sample specify the same CDR3. DNA of the CDR3: TGTGCCAGCACCCGGGACACCGGGGAGCTGTTTTTT. It translates to CASTRDTGELFF. The V and J genes are TRBV12-3 or TRBV12-4 and TRBJ2-2; D gene uncertain. V lost 7 bases and J 3 bases, leaving 6 bases between the germline ends. The CDR3 is 12 residues long.

The rearrangement links TRBV30 to TRBJ2-1; D is unresolved. Germline V gene lookup returns CDR1 GTSNPN and CDR2 SVGIG (reference sequence). The CDR3 consists of 14 residues. Trimming took off 2 bases at V and 0 bases at J, with 8 bases between the two ends. The CDR3 loop reads CAWSMGNSYNEQFF. The CDR3 DNA follows: TGTGCCTGGAGTATGGGTAACTCCTACAATGAGCAGTTCTTC.

V and J are TRBV24-1 and TRBJ1-5, with a weak D call TRBD1 (5 bases). Germline assignment: CDR1 KGHDR and CDR2 SFDVKD. Trimming removed 3 bases at V and 1 base at J, with 12 bases between. The CDR3 runs 16 residues. The CDR3 sequence: CATSDPRTNSNQPQHF. CDR3 nucleotides: TGTGCCACCAGTGATCCTCGGACAAACAGCAATCAGCCCCAGCATTTT.

V is TRBV7-9 and J is TRBJ1-5; 10 bases align to TRBD1. V gave up 2 bases and J gave up 7 bases; unmatched junction bases: 11. Germline loops: CDR1 SEHNR, CDR2 FQNEAQ (reference sequence). The CDR3 is 17 amino acids. The CDR3 nucleotides read TGTGCCAGCAGCTTATCATCCGGAGACAGGGGGCGACAGCCCCAGCATTTT. Amino acids: CASSLSSGDRGRQPQHF.

The chain joins TRBV5-4 to TRBJ2-3, with D perhaps TRBD2 (5 bases). This CDR3 region has 12 residues. Germline CDR1 and CDR2: SGHNT and YYREEE (reference sequence). V lost 4 bases, J lost 5 bases, and 8 bases lay in between. CDR3 nucleotides: TGTGCCAGCAGCCCCGAGGGAGATACGCAGTATTTT. This codes for CASSPEGDTQYF.

The CDR3 region has the DNA TGTGCCAGCAGCCACGCGACAGGGGCAAGCAATGAGCAGTTCTTC. It specifies CASSHATGASNEQFF. V is TRBV3-1 (or the pseudogene TRBV3-2) and J is TRBJ2-1; 8 bases align to TRBD1. Per the germline V gene, CDR1 is LGHDT and CDR2 is YNNKEL (reference sequence). V trimming: 3 bases; J trimming: 6 bases; junction bases outside the gene matches: 7. The CDR3 extends over 15 amino acids.

The genes are TRBV7-9 and TRBJ1-2; D might be TRBD1 (5 bases). CDR1 and CDR2 (germline): SEHNR, FQNEAQ (reference sequence). This CDR3 region has 14 residues. V was shortened by 2 bases and J by 2 bases, with 9 bases between the two germline ends. CDR3 in amino acids: CASSLLAGNYGYTF. CDR3 in DNA: TGTGCCAGCAGCTTATTGGCAGGGAACTATGGCTACACCTTC.

CDR3 sequence (DNA): TGTGCCAGTAGTACCCAGGGGGCGACTTTTAATTCACCCCTCCACTTT. This sequence encodes CASSTQGATFNSPLHF. The chain combines TRBV19 with TRBJ1-6; TRBD1 aligns across 8 bases. The CDR3 sequence is 16 residues long. Germline CDR1 is LNHDA and CDR2 is SQIVND (reference sequence). V trimming: 4 bases; J trimming: 6 bases; junction bases outside the gene matches: 8.

This sequence joins TRBV19 and TRBJ1-5; the D gene is possibly TRBD1 (6 bases). The CDR3 totals 14 residues. V lost 8 bases to trimming and J lost 4 bases, with 15 bases between them. Germline V lookup: CDR1 LNHDA, CDR2 SQIVND (reference sequence). This chain's CDR3 is CASRITGRNQPQHF. The CDR3 region has the DNA TGTGCCAGTCGGATAACAGGGAGAAATCAGCCCCAGCATTTT.

The chain combines TRBV4-1 with TRBJ2-1; 10 positions match TRBD2. This CDR3 region has 16 residues. The V segment lost 5 bases and the J segment 10 bases; nucleotides outside the gene matches: 14. Germline CDR1 MGHRA, CDR2 YSYEKL. CDR3 DNA: TGCGCCAGCAGCTCCCCGACCGGGACTAGCGCACCCGAGCAGTTCTTC. Encoded protein: CASSSPTGTSAPEQFF.

CDR3: CSVTVTGGGEQYF. The CDR3 DNA sequence: TGCAGCGTGACCGTGACAGGGGGCGGCGAGCAGTACTTC. The chain uses TRBV29-1 and TRBJ2-7; 10 nucleotides line up with TRBD1. V shed 6 bases, J shed 6 bases, and the junction held 8 bases outside the gene matches. Germline-derived CDR1 and CDR2 are SQVTM and ANQGSEA. The length of the CDR3 is 13 residues.

J is TRBJ1-6 and V is TRBV30, with D perhaps TRBD1 (5 bases). With 8 bases removed from V and 10 bases from J, the gap between germline ends came to 21 bases. Per germline, CDR1 GTSNPN and CDR2 SVGIG (reference sequence). The CDR3 runs 14 residues. The CDR3 loop reads CAANVGAEGSPLHF. The CDR3 DNA follows: TGTGCCGCAAACGTCGGGGCCGAGGGGTCACCCCTCCACTTT.